These 14 T cell receptor beta chains originate from one sample sequenced in a study of T cell clusters in autoimmune cytopenias. TRB was amplified by touch-down multiplex PCR, primer pools A and B combined. TCRdb re-called the multiplex PCR reads, yielding one record per CDR3 amino acid sequence without DNA. Its listing shows some 9,600 distinct CDR3 sequences. Roughly 38,000 genome equivalents of blood DNA were amplified for TRB. Sequencing was carried out using peripheral blood. These receptors originate from a human donor with an autoimmune cytopenia or autoimmune hepatitis (not recorded which).

V and J are TRBV15 and TRBJ2-4; TCRdb gives TRBD1 as the D gene, but with no DNA this cannot be confirmed. The CDR3 consists of 16 residues. CDR1 LNHNV and CDR2 YYDKDF come from the germline V gene (reference sequence). The chain's CDR3 is CGTSRDRGRAKNIQYF. Combining the CDR3 with reference TRBV15 and TRBJ2-4 gives the whole variable domain DAMVIQNPRYQVTQFGKPVTLSCSQTLNHNVMYWYQQKSSQAPKLLFHYYDKDFNNEADTPDNFQSRRPNTSFCFLDIRSPGLGDTAMYLCGTSRDRGRAKNIQYFGAGTRLSVL.

V gene TRBV5-4 combines with J gene TRBJ2-3; TCRdb picks TRBD2, but there is no DNA to check that call. CDR1 and CDR2 from the germline V gene are SGHNT and YYREEE (reference sequence). CDR3 size: 17 residues. The CDR3 loop reads CASSLEGPSGGTDTQYF.

The chain joins TRBV18 to TRBJ1-1. Germline V gene data show CDR1 as KGHSH and CDR2 as LQKENI. CDR3 length: 16 residues. This CDR3 reads CASSPRLSIQNTEAFF. Full variable domain (remainder filled in from reference TRBV18 and TRBJ1-1): NAGVMQNPRHLVRRRGQEARLRCSPMKGHSHVYWYRQLPEEGLKFMVYLQKENIIDESGMPKERFSAEFPKEGPSILRIQQVVRGDSAAYFCASSPRLSIQNTEAFFGQGTRLTVV.

This chain joins TRBV7-9 and TRBJ2-1. The CDR3 sequence is 15 residues long. Germline loops: CDR1 SEHNR, CDR2 FQNEAQ (reference sequence). The CDR3 is CASSLEGSSYNEQFF.

The gene calls are TRBV4-3 and TRBJ1-2. CDR3 length: 14 amino acids. Germline loops: CDR1 LGHNA, CDR2 YSLEER. CDR3: CASSQAALHGGYTF.

Its frequency marks this clonotype as medium-sized. V usage is TRBV6-6 and J usage is TRBJ2-1; there is no DNA to check the TCRdb D call of TRBD1. Per germline, CDR1 MNHNY and CDR2 SVGAGI (reference sequence). The CDR3 is 14 residues long. The CDR3 protein is CASSRGWAGDEQFF.

The rearrangement links TRBV7-9 to TRBJ2-5. Germline V gene data show CDR1 as SEHNR and CDR2 as FQNEAQ (reference sequence). This CDR3 contains 12 residues. The CDR3 protein is CASSLASETQYF.

By frequency, this clonotype registers medium-sized. This sequence joins TRBV7-6 and TRBJ2-6; TCRdb names TRBD1, which stays unverified in the absence of DNA. The V gene's germline CDR1 is SGHVS and CDR2 FNYEAQ. The CDR3 runs to 18 residues. CDR3 protein: CASSLARQGSSGANVLTF. Full variable domain (rest looked up from reference TRBV7-6 and TRBJ2-6): GAGVSQSPRYKVTKRGQDVALRCDPISGHVSLYWYRQALGQGPEFLTYFNYEAQQDKSGLPNDRFSAERPEGSISTLTIQRTEQRDSAMYRCASSLARQGSSGANVLTFGAGSRLTVL.

The V gene is TRBV5-6, the J gene TRBJ2-7; the TCRdb call, TRBD1, lacks DNA for checking. There are 15 residues in the CDR3. The germline V gene has CDR1 SGHDT and CDR2 YYEEEE. CDR3 residues: CASSPPGTAPYEQYF.

This chain links TRBV12-3 or TRBV12-4 with TRBJ1-2; TCRdb's D gene call, TRBD1, goes unchecked for lack of DNA. There are 13 residues in the CDR3. This CDR3 is CASSRTGIYGYTF.

According to its frequency, this clonotype is medium-sized (0.01 to 0.1%). The CDR3 spells CAWVRADYGYTF. V usage is TRBV30 and J usage is TRBJ1-2. The CDR3 runs to 12 residues. The germline V gene encodes CDR1 GTSNPN and CDR2 SVGIG (reference sequence). The whole variable domain, remainder taken from reference TRBV30 and TRBJ1-2, is SQTIHQWPATLVQPVGSPLSLECTVEGTSNPNLYWYRQAAGRGLQLLFYSVGIGQISSEVPQNLSASRPQDRQFILSSKKLLLSDSGFYLCAWVRADYGYTFGSGTRLTVV.

By frequency, this clonotype registers medium-sized. This sequence joins TRBV11-1 and TRBJ2-3; TCRdb picks TRBD2, but there is no DNA to check that call. The CDR3 has 13 residues. From germline, CDR1 is SGHAT and CDR2 FQDESV (reference sequence). The CDR3 spells CASRRQGTDTQYF.

The genes are TRBV4-3 and TRBJ2-2. Germline V lookup: CDR1 LGHNA, CDR2 YSLEER. The CDR3 length is 13 residues. This CDR3 reads CASSQVLLGELFF.

This clonotype counts as medium-sized by frequency. The chain is built from TRBV6-6 and TRBJ1-3. This CDR3 is 13 amino acids long. Germline V gives CDR1 MNHNY, CDR2 SVGAGI (reference sequence). The CDR3 is CASSYGLGNTIYF.